These T cell receptor beta chains were read from a single sample in a study of follicular helper T cells after annual influenza vaccination. Using immunoSEQ multiplex PCR, the repertoire was profiled, and TCRdb retains in-frame clones only, with some absent. The repertoire holds roughly 4,200 clones, with around 82% as singletons. Sequencing was performed on CXCR5+ CD38- circulating T follicular helper cells from blood, taken 7 days after influenza vaccination. These receptors were taken from an adult who received the influenza vaccine. Both conserved end residues are part of each CDR3. The order of the fields is clone size, J gene, V gene, D gene, CDR3 protein, CDR3 DNA. D genes are given only for firm matches. Not all rows give a size; the values are once, few, many and, for expanded clones, a class.

NA,TRBJ2-2,TRBV15,TRBD1,CATSRDGRGQGIGSNTGELFF,TGTGCCACCAGCAGAGATGGTAGGGGACAGGGGATAGGATCGAACACCGGGGAGCTGTTTTTT
once,TRBJ2-7,TRBV27,TRBD1,CASSLQDRDYEQYF,TGTGCCAGCAGTTTACAGGACAGGGACTACGAGCAGTACTTC
NA,TRBJ1-1,TRBV28,TRBD1,CASSLGDRAEAFF,TGTGCCAGCAGTTTAGGGGACAGGGCTGAAGCTTTCTTT
NA,TRBJ1-3,TRBV7-2,TRBD1,CASSLGPGTVGNTIYF,TGTGCCAGCAGCTTAGGGCCCGGGACAGTCGGAAACACCATATATTTT
NA,TRBJ2-2,TRBV2,NA,CASSEGVANTGELFF,TGTGCCAGCAGTGAAGGGGTCGCGAACACCGGGGAGCTGTTTTTT
NA,TRBJ2-3,TRBV5-8,TRBD2,CASSFRLAGGLDTQYF,TGTGCCAGCAGCTTCAGACTAGCGGGGGGGTTAGATACGCAGTATTTT
NA,TRBJ1-1,TRBV28,TRBD1,CASSPMTGGAPEAFF,TGTGCCAGCAGCCCTATGACAGGGGGCGCGCCTGAAGCTTTCTTT
once,TRBJ2-2,TRBV9,NA,CASSVKGTGELFF,TGTGCCAGCAGCGTCAAAGGAACCGGGGAGCTGTTTTTT
NA,TRBJ2-2,TRBV7-2,NA,CASSLGFETGELFF,TGTGCCAGCAGCTTAGGGTTCGAAACCGGGGAGCTGTTTTTT
NA,TRBJ1-1,TRBV6-5,NA,CASRLAGAPEAFF,TGTGCCAGCAGGCTTGCAGGTGCCCCTGAAGCTTTCTTT
NA,TRBJ2-6,TRBV28,NA,CASSNQGEVSGANVLTF,TGTGCCAGCAGTAACCAGGGGGAGGTCTCTGGGGCCAACGTCCTGACTTTC
NA,TRBJ1-2,TRBV4-3,NA,CASSQDTGVLRGYTF,TGCGCCAGCAGCCAAGATACCGGGGTTCTCCGGGGCTACACCTTC
NA,TRBJ2-3,TRBV5-1,NA,CASSPLAASTDTQYF,TGCGCCAGCAGCCCCTTGGCGGCTAGCACAGATACGCAGTATTTT
NA,TRBJ2-1,TRBV6-6,TRBD2,CASSSWRASGDNEQFF,TGTGCCAGCAGTTCGTGGCGGGCTAGCGGTGACAATGAGCAGTTCTTC
NA,TRBJ2-1,TRBV7-9,NA,CASSFILIGKTGNEQFF,TGTGCCAGCAGCTTTATTCTCATCGGGAAGACGGGCAATGAGCAGTTCTTC
NA,TRBJ1-5,TRBV19,NA,CASTLEANSNQPQHF,TGTGCCAGTACCCTAGAGGCCAATAGCAATCAGCCCCAGCATTTT
NA,TRBJ1-1,TRBV7-2,NA,CASSLAEEAFF,TGTGCCAGCAGCTTAGCGGAAGAAGCTTTCTTT
few,TRBJ1-5,TRBV28,NA,CASSLSGYNQPQHF,TGTGCCAGCAGTTTATCTGGATACAATCAGCCCCAGCATTTT
NA,TRBJ2-7,TRBV5-1,NA,CASSLEGYEQYF,TGCGCCAGCAGCTTGGAGGGTTACGAGCAGTACTTC
NA,TRBJ1-5,TRBV4-1,NA,CASSQDFRGQRQEYSNQPQHF,TGCGCCAGCAGCCAAGATTTCAGAGGACAGCGTCAAGAATATAGCAATCAGCCCCAGCATTTT
NA,TRBJ2-2,TRBV27,NA,CASTSLFRSGELFF,TGTGCCAGCACCTCTCTTTTTAGATCCGGGGAGCTGTTTTTT
NA,TRBJ2-5,TRBV6-1,NA,CASRGLGWETQYF,TGTGCCAGCAGGGGACTGGGGTGGGAGACCCAGTACTTC
NA,TRBJ1-5,TRBV6-1,NA,CASSSTENQPQHF,TGTGCCAGCAGTTCCACTGAAAATCAGCCCCAGCATTTT
NA,TRBJ1-1,TRBV18,NA,CASSIDTNTEAFF,TGTGCCAGCTCAATAGACACGAACACTGAAGCTTTCTTT
NA,TRBJ2-7,TRBV18,TRBD1,CASSRPGQDEQYF,TGTGCCAGCTCACGCCCGGGACAGGACGAGCAGTACTTC
NA,TRBJ1-1,TRBV6-5,TRBD1,CASSYSELTGGEAFF,TGTGCCAGCAGTTACTCCGAACTTACAGGGGGCGAAGCTTTCTTT
NA,TRBJ1-1,TRBV5-5,NA,CASSLGPNPSNTEAFF,TGTGCCAGCAGCTTGGGACCCAATCCCTCGAACACTGAAGCTTTCTTT